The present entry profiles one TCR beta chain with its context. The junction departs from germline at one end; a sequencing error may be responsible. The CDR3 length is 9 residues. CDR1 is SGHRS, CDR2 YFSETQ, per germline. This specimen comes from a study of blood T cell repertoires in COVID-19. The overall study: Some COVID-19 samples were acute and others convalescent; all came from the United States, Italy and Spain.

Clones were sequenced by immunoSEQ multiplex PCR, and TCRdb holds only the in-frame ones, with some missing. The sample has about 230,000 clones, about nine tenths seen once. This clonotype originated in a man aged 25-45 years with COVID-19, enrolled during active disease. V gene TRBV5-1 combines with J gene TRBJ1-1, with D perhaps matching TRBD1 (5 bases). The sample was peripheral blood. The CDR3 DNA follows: TGCGCCAGTGTTCGTCGGACAAAATTT. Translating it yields CASVRRTKF.